This TCR beta chain was captured in a study of early T cells in non-severe SARS-CoV-2 infection. TCRdb independently ran MiXCR on the 5' RACE reads; one entry per CDR3 protein. In the table there are approximately 15,000 distinct CDR3 sequences, about 5% of which are singletons. The CDR3 contains 14 residues. With V trimmed by 11 bases and J by 6 bases, 13 bases remained unmatched. This clonotype was counted at least ten times. This receptor was taken from an adult who was a healthcare worker with PCR-confirmed SARS-CoV-2 infection or an uninfected control (not recorded which). The genes are TRBV12-3 or TRBV12-4 and TRBJ1-5; 7 bases are shared with TRBD1. Sequences were derived from whole blood, sampled at baseline. Here the CDR3 reads CASQGVNGGQPQHF. The CDR3 coding sequence is TGTGCCTCTCAGGGGGTGAATGGTGGTCAGCCCCAGCATTTT.